This T cell receptor (beta chain) was documented in a study of T cells in Graves' hyperthyroidism and ophthalmopathy. For the study at large: Peripheral blood sampling occurred at initial diagnosis, before any treatment.

The length of the CDR3 is 16 residues. Germline-derived CDR1 and CDR2 are SGHTA and FQGTGA. V lost 5 bases to trimming and J lost 1 base; unmatched junction nucleotides: 4. Template material for amplifying TCR beta CDR3 regions consisted of RNA transcripts. First-round RT-PCR of the TCR CDR3 relied on the HTBI primer set. TCRdb reprocessed the multiplex PCR reads with MiXCR, giving one entry per CDR3 protein. Among hundreds of thousands of distinct CDR3 sequences, 15% to 19% were seen once, and the ten largest hold 7.7%. The chain is built from TRBV7-3 and TRBJ2-1; 11 positions agree with TRBD2. Specimen: blood. The sequence derives from a woman aged 18-29 years with Graves' hyperthyroidism. CDR3 sequence (DNA): TGTGCCAGCAGCAGTAGCGGGAGGGGTTCCTACAATGAGCAGTTCTTC. This sequence encodes CASSSSGRGSYNEQFF.